Below, 9 T cell receptor beta chains from the same sample are listed, as sequenced in a study of breast tumors, draining lymph nodes, adjacent tissues. The lymph nodes were axillary draining lymph nodes from breast cancer patients. MiXCR, run by TCRdb on the multiplex PCR reads, gives a single entry per CDR3 protein. Of a few hundred thousand distinct CDR3 sequences in the sample, less than 40% were seen once. The specimen sequenced was axillary lymph node tissue. These receptors were obtained from a female donor with breast cancer. Some clones in this sample may be carry-over from other donors' samples.

The rearrangement joins TRBV7-9 to TRBJ2-3; 9 positions match TRBD1. V shed 1 base, J shed 1 base, and the junction held 6 bases outside the gene matches. There are 17 residues in the CDR3. CDR1 is SEHNR and CDR2 is FQNEAQ in the germline V gene (reference sequence). The CDR3, as DNA: TGTGCCAGCAGCTTAGTAGGGGACAGGGCATGCACAGATACGCAGTATTTT. Translated: CASSLVGDRACTDTQYF. The whole variable domain, filled in from reference TRBV7-9 and TRBJ2-3, reads DTGVSQNPRHKITKRGQNVTFRCDPISEHNRLYWYRQTLGQGPEFLTYFQNEAQLEKSRLLSDRFSAERPKGSFSTLEIQRTEQGDSAMYLCASSLVGDRACTDTQYFGPGTRLTVL.

This rearrangement joins TRBV6-5 to TRBJ1-2; D is undetermined. Germline V lookup: CDR1 MNHEY, CDR2 SVGAGI. Between the trimmed V and J ends, which lost 5 bases and 0 bases, there was a span of 13 bases. This CDR3 has 15 amino acids. The CDR3 sequence is CASSRDPTTNYGYTF. In DNA, the CDR3 is TGTGCCAGCAGTCGGGATCCCACAACTAACTATGGCTACACCTTC.

This clonotype has a count of ten or more. The genes are TRBV11-2 and TRBJ1-6; TRBD1 matches 10 bases. Germline V lookup: CDR1 SGHAT, CDR2 FQNNGV. The V and J ends lost 6 bases and 5 bases, in that order; junction bases with no gene match: 16. The CDR3 consists of 19 residues. The CDR3 protein is CASSIYAGQGGLNNSPLHF. The CDR3 nucleotides read TGTGCCAGCAGTATATATGCCGGACAGGGGGGCCTCAATAATTCACCCCTCCACTTT.

This clonotype was recorded many times. The gene calls are TRBV4-1 and TRBJ1-5; D not resolved. The V and J ends lost 0 bases and 0 bases respectively, with 12 bases between them. Germline loops: CDR1 MGHRA, CDR2 YSYEKL. This CDR3 is built from 17 residues. CDR3 in amino acids: CASSQDDGSYSNQPQHF. In DNA, the CDR3 is TGCGCCAGCAGCCAAGATGACGGCTCCTATAGCAATCAGCCCCAGCATTTT.

The sample holds many counts of this clonotype. The rearrangement uses TRBV20-1 and TRBJ1-4; maybe TRBD1 (5 bases). This CDR3 has 14 amino acids. Trimming took off 0 bases at V and 6 bases at J, with 11 bases between the two ends. CDR1 and CDR2 (germline): DFQATT, SNEGSKA (reference sequence). The CDR3 reads CSARDLQVYEKLFF. The CDR3 DNA follows: TGCAGTGCTAGAGATTTACAGGTGTATGAAAAACTGTTTTTT.

The V and J genes are TRBV2 and TRBJ1-6; 7 bases are shared with TRBD1. After removal of 6 bases from V and 10 bases from J, the junction contained 21 bases not matched to a gene. Germline V CDR1 and CDR2: SNHLY, FYNNEI. The CDR3 covers 18 residues. CDR3 residues: CASSAGTSGRSGGSPLHF. Written as DNA, the CDR3 is TGTGCCAGCAGCGCCGGCACTAGCGGGAGGTCAGGGGGATCACCCCTCCACTTT.

Worth noting for this clonotype: A single base separates this from a much larger clone, so it may be a read error. The chain joins TRBV20-1 to TRBJ2-1; possible D gene TRBD1, 5 bases. Trimming took off 5 bases at V and 0 bases at J, with 11 bases between the two ends. The CDR3 consists of 14 residues. CDR1 DFQATT and CDR2 SNEGSKA come from the germline V gene (reference sequence). The CDR3 loop reads CSAGAVSSYNEQFF. For the CDR3, the DNA is TGCAGTGCTGGGGCGGTGAGCTCCTACAATGAGCAGTTCTTC.

The V gene is TRBV5-1, the J gene TRBJ2-1; 11 nucleotides match TRBD2. The CDR3 length is 16 residues. CDR1 SGHRS and CDR2 YFSETQ come from the germline V gene. V shed 0 bases and J 7 bases; nucleotides not matched to a gene: 6. The CDR3 bases are TGCGCCAGCAGCTTGGTTCTAGCGGGGGGTCGGAATGAGCAGTTCTTC. This encodes CASSLVLAGGRNEQFF.

This clonotype was detected ten times or more. The chain employs TRBV24-1 and TRBJ2-1; 10 positions agree with TRBD1. Germline V CDR1 and CDR2: KGHDR, SFDVKD. The CDR3 totals 17 residues. J gave up 1 base and V 9 bases, and 11 bases lay outside the gene matches. CDR3 nucleotides: TGTGCCACCCCGCCGGGACAGGGGACGGCGTCCTACAATGAGCAGTTCTTC. Residues: CATPPGQGTASYNEQFF.